These 3 T cell receptor beta chains came from one sample sequenced in a study of shared clonotypes between healthy human individuals. CD45RO-negative, CCR7-selected cells formed the naive CD8 fraction, which excluded terminally differentiated effector memory CD45RA+ cells. TCRdb keeps only in-frame clones here, not all; method: immunoSEQ multiplex PCR. The sample contains hundreds of thousands of clones, about 95% of which appear only once. The sample was naive CD8+ T cells sorted from blood. Every receptor here comes from a woman in her thirties in good health.

The chain combines TRBV27 with TRBJ2-2; unclear D gene. Trimming took off 7 bases at V and 2 bases at J, with 5 bases between the two ends. This CDR3 has 12 amino acids. CDR1 is MNHEY, CDR2 SMNVEV, per germline (reference sequence). The chain's CDR3 is CASTGNTGELFF. CDR3 DNA sequence: TGTGCCAGCACGGGCAACACCGGGGAGCTGTTTTTT.

This chain connects TRBV6-1 to TRBJ2-3, with TRBD2 as a possible D gene (5 bases). V was shortened by 3 bases and J by 4 bases, with 14 bases between the two germline ends. This CDR3 is built from 15 residues. Germline V CDR1 and CDR2: MNHNS, SASEGT. The CDR3 spells CASSDSRRWPDTQYF. The DNA of the CDR3 is TGTGCCAGCAGTGACTCCAGGAGGTGGCCAGATACGCAGTATTTT.

The CDR3 DNA follows: TGTGCCAGCAGTTCCCGGGACAAACCCTACGAGCAGTACTTC. Translated: CASSSRDKPYEQYF. The chain combines TRBV6-5 with TRBJ2-7, with D perhaps TRBD1 (6 bases). Germline V lookup: CDR1 MNHEY, CDR2 SVGAGI. CDR3 length: 14 residues. V dropped 4 bases and J dropped 2 bases, with 12 bases sitting between them.